This T cell receptor beta chain was obtained from a study of OX40 agonist ivuxolimab in advanced cancers. The overall study: Hepatocellular carcinoma, melanoma, renal cell or head and neck cancer was diagnosed in the dose-escalation patients. Anti-PD-1, anti-PD-L1 or anti-CTLA-4 therapy given earlier was allowed, and roughly 40% had some. Among those treated, three patients had partial responses, one with hepatocellular carcinoma and two with cutaneous melanoma.

Study-wide findings and caveats: It was also the case that some nonresponders had low normalized T-cell clonal expansion.

Comments on this clone: Its cognate antigen is unknown.

Per germline, CDR1 SGHRS and CDR2 YFSETQ. The CDR3 consists of 14 residues. Trimming stripped 4 bases from V and 6 bases from J, with 16 bases between. The data were produced by immunoSEQ multiplex PCR, yet TCRdb's version contains in-frame clones alone and is incomplete. The repertoire holds over 50,000 clones, with 92% as singletons. The source of this sequence is an adult with an advanced solid tumor such as melanoma, head and neck, liver or kidney cancer. This chain links TRBV5-1 with TRBJ1-1; D may be TRBD1 (5 bases). The specimen comprised CD4+ or CD8+ T cells sorted from blood, sampled in a trial of the OX40 agonist ivuxolimab. The CDR3 DNA reads TGCGCCAGCAGCCCGGACAAATTTGCCGCTGAAGCTTTCTTT. Its translation is CASSPDKFAAEAFF.